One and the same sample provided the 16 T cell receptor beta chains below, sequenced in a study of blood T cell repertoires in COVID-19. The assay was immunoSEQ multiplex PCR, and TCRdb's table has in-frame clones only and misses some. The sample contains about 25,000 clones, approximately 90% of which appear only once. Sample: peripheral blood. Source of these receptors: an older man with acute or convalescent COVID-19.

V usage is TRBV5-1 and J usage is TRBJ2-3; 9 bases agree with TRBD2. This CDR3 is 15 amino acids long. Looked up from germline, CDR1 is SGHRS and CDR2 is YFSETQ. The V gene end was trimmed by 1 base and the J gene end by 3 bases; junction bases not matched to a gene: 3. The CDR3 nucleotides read TGCGCCAGCAGCTTGAGTAGCGGGAGTACAGATACGCAGTATTTT. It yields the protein CASSLSSGSTDTQYF.

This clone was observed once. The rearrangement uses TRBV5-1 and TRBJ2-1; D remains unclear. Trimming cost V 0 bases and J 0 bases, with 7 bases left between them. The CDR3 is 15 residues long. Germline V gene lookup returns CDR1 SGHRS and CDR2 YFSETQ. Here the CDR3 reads CASSLGPSSYNEQFF. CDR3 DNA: TGCGCCAGCAGCTTGGGGCCCAGCTCCTACAATGAGCAGTTCTTC. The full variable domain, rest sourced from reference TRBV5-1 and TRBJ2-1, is KAGVTQTPRYLIKTRGQQVTLSCSPISGHRSVSWYQQTPGQGLQFLFEYFSETQRNKGNFPGRFSGRQFSNSRSEMNVSTLELGDSALYLCASSLGPSSYNEQFFGPGTRLTVL.

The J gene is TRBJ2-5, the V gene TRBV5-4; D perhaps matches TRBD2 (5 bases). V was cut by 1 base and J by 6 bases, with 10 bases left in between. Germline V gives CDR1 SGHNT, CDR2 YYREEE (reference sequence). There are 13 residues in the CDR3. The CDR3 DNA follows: TGTGCCAGCAGCTTGTCCGGGGAGCAGACCCAGTACTTC. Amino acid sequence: CASSLSGEQTQYF.

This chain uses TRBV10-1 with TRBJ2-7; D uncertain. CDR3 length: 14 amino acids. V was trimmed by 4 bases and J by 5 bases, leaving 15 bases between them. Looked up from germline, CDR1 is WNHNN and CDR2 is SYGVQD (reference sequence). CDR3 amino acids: CASSVRGSAHEQYF. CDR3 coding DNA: TGCGCCAGCAGTGTCAGAGGATCCGCTCACGAGCAGTACTTC.

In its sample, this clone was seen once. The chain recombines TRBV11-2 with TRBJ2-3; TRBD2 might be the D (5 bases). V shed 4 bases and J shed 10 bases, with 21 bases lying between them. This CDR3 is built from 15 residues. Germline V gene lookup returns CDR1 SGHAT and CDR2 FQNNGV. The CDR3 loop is CASSYAAGGEGPQYF. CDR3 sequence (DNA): TGTGCCAGCAGCTACGCGGCTGGCGGCGAGGGTCCGCAGTATTTT.

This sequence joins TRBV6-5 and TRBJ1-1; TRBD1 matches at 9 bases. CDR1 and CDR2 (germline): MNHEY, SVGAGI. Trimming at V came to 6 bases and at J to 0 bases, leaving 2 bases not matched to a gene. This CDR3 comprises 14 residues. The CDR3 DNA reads TGTGCCAGCAGCCGGGACAGGGTGAACACTGAAGCTTTCTTT. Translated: CASSRDRVNTEAFF.

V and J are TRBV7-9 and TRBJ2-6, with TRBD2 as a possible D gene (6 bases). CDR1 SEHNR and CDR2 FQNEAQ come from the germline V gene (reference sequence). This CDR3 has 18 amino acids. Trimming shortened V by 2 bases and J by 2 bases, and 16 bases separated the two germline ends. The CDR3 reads CASSLQQEGLTGANVLTF. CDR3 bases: TGTGCCAGCAGCTTACAACAGGAGGGCTTGACTGGGGCCAACGTCCTGACTTTC.

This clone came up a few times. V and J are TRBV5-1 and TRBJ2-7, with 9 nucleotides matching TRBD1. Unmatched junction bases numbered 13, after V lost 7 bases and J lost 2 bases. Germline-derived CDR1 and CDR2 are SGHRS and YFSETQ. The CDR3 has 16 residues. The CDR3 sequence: CASYASPGQGTYEQYF. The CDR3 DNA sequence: TGCGCCAGCTACGCCAGTCCGGGACAGGGTACCTACGAGCAGTACTTC.

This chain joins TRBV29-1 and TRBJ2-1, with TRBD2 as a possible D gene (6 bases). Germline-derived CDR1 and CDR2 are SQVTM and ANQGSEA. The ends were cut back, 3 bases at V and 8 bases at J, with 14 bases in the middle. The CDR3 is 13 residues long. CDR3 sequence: CSVDPGTPDEQFF. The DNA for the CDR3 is TGCAGCGTTGACCCCGGGACTCCCGATGAGCAGTTCTTC.

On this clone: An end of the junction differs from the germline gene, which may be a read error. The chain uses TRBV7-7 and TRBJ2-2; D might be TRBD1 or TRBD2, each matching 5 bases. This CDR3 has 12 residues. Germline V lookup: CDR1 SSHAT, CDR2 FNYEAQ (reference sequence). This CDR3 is CASSGQPGELFF. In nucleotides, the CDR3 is TGTGCTAGCAGCGGACAACCCGGGGAGCTGTTTTTT.

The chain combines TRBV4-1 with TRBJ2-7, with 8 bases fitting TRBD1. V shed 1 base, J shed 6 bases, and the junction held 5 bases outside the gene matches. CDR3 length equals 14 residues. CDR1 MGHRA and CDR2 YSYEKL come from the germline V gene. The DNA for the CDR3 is TGCGCCAGCAGCCAAGTCTCACAGGGGGGCGAGCAGTACTTC. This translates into CASSQVSQGGEQYF.

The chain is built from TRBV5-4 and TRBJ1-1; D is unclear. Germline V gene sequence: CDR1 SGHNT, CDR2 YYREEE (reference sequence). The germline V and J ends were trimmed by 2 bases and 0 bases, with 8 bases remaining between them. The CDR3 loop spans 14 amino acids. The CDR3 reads CASSLSHLNTEAFF. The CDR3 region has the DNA TGTGCCAGCAGCTTAAGCCATCTGAACACTGAAGCTTTCTTT.

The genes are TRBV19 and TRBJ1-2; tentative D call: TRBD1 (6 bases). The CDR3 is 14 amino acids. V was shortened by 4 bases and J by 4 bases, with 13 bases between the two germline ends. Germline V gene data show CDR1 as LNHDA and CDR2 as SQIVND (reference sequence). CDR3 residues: CASSRTASSYGYTF. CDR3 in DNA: TGTGCCAGTAGTAGGACAGCGTCCTCCTATGGCTACACCTTC.

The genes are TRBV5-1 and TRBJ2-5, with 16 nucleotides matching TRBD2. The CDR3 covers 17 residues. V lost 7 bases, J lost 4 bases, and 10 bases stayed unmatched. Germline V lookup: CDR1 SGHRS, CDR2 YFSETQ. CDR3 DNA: TGCGCCAGCGGACCCGGGACTAGCGGGGGGGGACGAGAGACCCAGTACTTC. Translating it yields CASGPGTSGGGRETQYF.

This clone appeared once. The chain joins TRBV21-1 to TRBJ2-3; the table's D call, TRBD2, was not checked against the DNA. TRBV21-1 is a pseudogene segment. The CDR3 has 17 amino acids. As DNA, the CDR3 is TGTGCCAGCAGCAAAAGGGGAGGTCAGAAAAGCACAGATACGCAGTATTTT. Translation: CASSKRGGQKSTDTQYF.

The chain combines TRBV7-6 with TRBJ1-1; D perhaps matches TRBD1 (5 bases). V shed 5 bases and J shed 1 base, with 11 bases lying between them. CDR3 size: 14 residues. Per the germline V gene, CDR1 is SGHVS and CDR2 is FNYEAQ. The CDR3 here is CASSLQATNTEAFF. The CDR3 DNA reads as TGTGCCAGCAGCCTACAGGCGACGAACACTGAAGCTTTCTTT.